This T cell receptor beta chain comes out of a study of blood T cells in healthy people across ages. Regarding the study as a whole: While age rose, TCR beta diversity per million T cells dropped in a roughly linear way. Both naive CD4+ cell counts and diversity were greater in long-lived donors than in aged donors.

Then a second PCR, running roughly 7 to 11 cycles, was carried out with a sample-barcoded 5' primer and a J-beta primer mix. TCRdb independently ran MiXCR on the 5' RACE reads; one entry per CDR3 protein. The repertoire holds some 1,500,000 distinct CDR3 sequences, with about 45% as singletons. This clonotype was seen a handful of times. As yet, its antigen is unknown. With 6 bases removed from V and 4 bases from J, the gap between germline ends came to 9 bases. The CDR3 sequence is 12 residues long. Russia was home to the donors, healthy Caucasian individuals aged 6 to 90. Sequencing was done on a sample of blood. The chain couples TRBV12-3 or TRBV12-4 to TRBJ1-1; unclear D gene. The receptor was derived from a woman aged 18 to 35 in good health. Here the CDR3 DNA reads TGTGCCAGCAGGAGGGTGGCCACTGAAGCTTTCTTT. Its protein product is CASRRVATEAFF.